Listed here is a single T cell receptor (beta chain). Antigen unknown. The ends were cut back, 1 base at V and 5 bases at J, with 15 bases in the middle. Germline V lookup: CDR1 MGHRA, CDR2 YSYEKL. CDR3 length equals 16 residues. The source of the sample is a study of regulatory T cells in long-lasting Graves disease. Time point given: newly diagnosed GD, antithyroid drugs for less than 3 months. Generation of the TCR library employed RNA extracted from PBMCs. A peripheral blood sample, 7 to 9.5 milliliters in volume, was drawn into EDTA tubes. Study conclusions and caveats: Relative to new patients (roughly 900), persistent patients exhibited greater sharing of public clonotypes (around 3,000). Persistent disease preferred TRBV28, TRBJ1-2 and TRBJ2-5.

Relying on iRepertoire HTBI primers and Arm-PCR of CDR3 regions, the team built TCR beta libraries. TCRdb reprocessed the multiplex PCR reads with MiXCR, giving one entry per CDR3 protein. The profile covers 400,000 to 450,000 distinct CDR3 sequences, with under 15% appearing a single time and around 15% taken by the ten largest. These data also formed part of another study, on T cells in Graves' hyperthyroidism and ophthalmopathy. That investigation notes: The primer set for the first-round RT-PCR of the TCR CDR3 was HTBI.

Sequenced here: peripheral blood mononuclear cells (PBMCs), sampled at new diagnosis, from a patient treated with antithyroid drugs. The sequence was obtained from a woman in her 30s with Graves disease. This sequence joins TRBV4-1 and TRBJ2-1, with D perhaps given as TRBD1 or TRBD2 (5 bases each). In nucleotides, the CDR3 is TGCGCCAGCAGCCAAGCCCGTCGGGACCTGAACAATGAGCAGTTCTTC. It encodes CASSQARRDLNNEQFF.